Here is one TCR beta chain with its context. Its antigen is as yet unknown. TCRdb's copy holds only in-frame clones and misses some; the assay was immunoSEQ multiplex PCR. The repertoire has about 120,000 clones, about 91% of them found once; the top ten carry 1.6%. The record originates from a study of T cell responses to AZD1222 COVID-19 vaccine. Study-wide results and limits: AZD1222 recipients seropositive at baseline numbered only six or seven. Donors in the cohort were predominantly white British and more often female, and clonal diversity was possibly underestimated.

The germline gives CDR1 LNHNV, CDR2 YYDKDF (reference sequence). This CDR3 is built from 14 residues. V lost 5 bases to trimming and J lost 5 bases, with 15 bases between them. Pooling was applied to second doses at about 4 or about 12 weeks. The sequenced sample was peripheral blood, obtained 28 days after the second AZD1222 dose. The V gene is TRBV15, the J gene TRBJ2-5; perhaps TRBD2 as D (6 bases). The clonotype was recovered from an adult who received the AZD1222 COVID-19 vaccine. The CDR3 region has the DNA TGTGCCACCAGCGACCGCAGGGAGGTGGAGACCCAGTACTTC. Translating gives CATSDRREVETQYF.